These 18 T cell receptor beta chains were sequenced from one sample in a study of OX40 agonist ivuxolimab in advanced cancers. The method was immunoSEQ multiplex PCR; TCRdb's version includes in-frame clones alone and lacks a portion of them. In the table there are 130,000 or so clones, roughly nine tenths of which are singletons. Sequencing used CD4+ or CD8+ T cells sorted from blood, obtained in a trial of the OX40 agonist ivuxolimab. These receptors were collected from an adult with an advanced solid tumor such as melanoma, head and neck, liver or kidney cancer.

As concerns this clone: This CDR3 is also generated by other DNA sequences in the sample. The gene calls are TRBV28 and TRBJ2-7, with 10 bases aligning to TRBD2. The ends lost 8 bases at V and 1 base at J; junction bases unmatched: 5. The CDR3 is made up of 14 amino acids. Germline V gene lookup returns CDR1 MDHEN and CDR2 SYDVKM. This CDR3 is CASSRTSGSYEQYF. DNA for the CDR3: TGTGCCAGCTCCAGGACTAGCGGTTCCTACGAGCAGTACTTC.

The chain joins TRBV5-1 to TRBJ1-1; D possibly corresponds to TRBD1 (5 bases). The germline CDR1 and CDR2 sequences are SGHRS and YFSETQ. V lost 4 bases to trimming and J lost 6 bases, with 22 bases between them. This CDR3 has 16 amino acids. The CDR3 coding sequence is TGCGCCAGCAGCCCGCTTTCCGGGGGGATGTTCCCTGAAGCTTTCTTT. Translating it yields CASSPLSGGMFPEAFF.

J is TRBJ1-2 and V is TRBV9; TRBD1 aligns across 12 bases. The ends lost 5 bases at V and 4 bases at J; junction bases unmatched: 15. Germline V gives CDR1 SGDLS, CDR2 YYNGEE. The CDR3 sequence is 18 residues long. The CDR3 loop is CASRGNYFSGQGAYGYTF. CDR3 DNA sequence: TGTGCCAGCAGAGGAAACTATTTTTCGGGACAGGGGGCCTATGGCTACACCTTC. Using reference TRBV9 and TRBJ1-2 for the parts outside the CDR3, the full variable domain is DSGVTQTPKHLITATGQRVTLRCSPRSGDLSVYWYQQSLDQGLQFLIQYYNGEERAKGNILERFSAQQFPDLHSELNLSSLELGDSALYFCASRGNYFSGQGAYGYTFGSGTRLTVV.

The chain combines TRBV18 with TRBJ2-7, with no clear D. Germline-derived CDR1 and CDR2 are KGHSH and LQKENI. This CDR3 spans 16 amino acids. V dropped 0 bases and J dropped 1 base, with 13 bases sitting between them. CDR3 residues: CASSPPAGVRSYEQYF. As DNA, the CDR3 is TGTGCCAGCTCACCACCGGCAGGCGTACGATCCTACGAGCAGTACTTC.

V and J are TRBV9 and TRBJ1-6, with D tentatively TRBD1 (5 bases). This CDR3 has 14 residues. Germline V gene sequence: CDR1 SGDLS, CDR2 YYNGEE. V was trimmed by 0 bases and J by 9 bases, leaving 10 bases between them. CDR3 sequence (DNA): TGTGCCAGCAGCGTAGCAGGGATCGGTTCACCCCTCCACTTT. Its translation: CASSVAGIGSPLHF. Full variable domain (outside the CDR3, taken from reference TRBV9 and TRBJ1-6): DSGVTQTPKHLITATGQRVTLRCSPRSGDLSVYWYQQSLDQGLQFLIQYYNGEERAKGNILERFSAQQFPDLHSELNLSSLELGDSALYFCASSVAGIGSPLHFGNGTRLTVT.

The chain combines TRBV30 with TRBJ2-7; 10 nucleotides line up with TRBD2. Germline loops: CDR1 GTSNPN, CDR2 SVGIG (reference sequence). The ends lost 4 bases at V and 0 bases at J; junction bases unmatched: 0. The CDR3 loop spans 13 amino acids. This CDR3 is CAWTSGSSYEQYF. The CDR3 DNA sequence: TGTGCCTGGACTAGCGGGAGCTCCTACGAGCAGTACTTC.

The chain uses TRBV19 and TRBJ2-5, with TRBD1 identical over 7 bases. CDR1 is LNHDA and CDR2 is SQIVND in the germline V gene (reference sequence). The CDR3 has 13 amino acids. After removal of 4 bases from V and 4 bases from J, the junction contained 3 bases not matched to a gene. The CDR3 DNA follows: TGTGCCAGTAGTACCGACAGGGCAGAGACCCAGTACTTC. Its translation: CASSTDRAETQYF. Together with reference TRBV19 and TRBJ2-5, the CDR3 gives the full variable domain: DGGITQSPKYLFRKEGQNVTLSCEQNLNHDAMYWYRQDPGQGLRLIYYSQIVNDFQKGDIAEGYSVSREKKESFPLTVTSAQKNPTAFYLCASSTDRAETQYFGPGTRLLVL.

This sequence joins TRBV13 and TRBJ1-5, with D perhaps TRBD1 (5 bases). Germline CDR1 PRHDT, CDR2 FYEKMQ (reference sequence). The V and J ends lost 2 bases and 3 bases respectively, with 8 bases between them. The CDR3 consists of 14 residues. The CDR3 coding sequence is TGTGCCAGCAGCTTAAGGGGCTCCAATCAGCCCCAGCATTTT. It encodes CASSLRGSNQPQHF.

The chain joins TRBV5-1 to TRBJ2-6; the match to TRBD1 covers 9 bases. Per germline, CDR1 SGHRS and CDR2 YFSETQ. This CDR3 is 17 amino acids long. V lost 4 bases to trimming and J lost 1 base; unmatched junction nucleotides: 6. CDR3 nucleotides: TGCGCCAGCAGCGCCCGGGACAGGGTGTCTGGGGCCAACGTCCTGACTTTC. Its translation is CASSARDRVSGANVLTF.

The CDR3 here is CASSETGGAGNTIYF. As DNA, the CDR3 is TGTGCCAGTAGTGAAACAGGGGGCGCTGGAAACACCATATATTTT. The V gene is TRBV19, the J gene TRBJ1-3, with 9 positions matching TRBD1. V trimming: 5 bases; J trimming: 2 bases; junction bases outside the gene matches: 4. The CDR3 loop spans 15 amino acids. Germline assignment: CDR1 LNHDA and CDR2 SQIVND (reference sequence). Looking up the rest from reference TRBV19 and TRBJ1-3 gives the full variable domain: DGGITQSPKYLFRKEGQNVTLSCEQNLNHDAMYWYRQDPGQGLRLIYYSQIVNDFQKGDIAEGYSVSREKKESFPLTVTSAQKNPTAFYLCASSETGGAGNTIYFGEGSWLTVV.

CDR3 loop: CASSLKARLAGFYNEQFF. The CDR3 DNA reads as TGTGCCAGCAGCTTAAAAGCGAGACTAGCGGGATTCTACAATGAGCAGTTCTTC. The V call is TRBV11-3, the J call TRBJ2-1; 11 bases fit TRBD2. The trim removed 2 bases at V and 3 bases at J, leaving 9 bases unmatched. Per the germline V gene, CDR1 is SGHNT and CDR2 is YENEEA. The length of the CDR3 is 18 residues.

The chain employs TRBV19 and TRBJ1-1; D is undetermined. V shed 6 bases and J shed 6 bases, with 17 bases lying between them. This CDR3 contains 14 residues. The germline CDR1 and CDR2 sequences are LNHDA and SQIVND (reference sequence). The CDR3 reads CASRPSGDAAEAFF. CDR3 nucleotides: TGTGCCAGTAGGCCATCGGGCGATGCGGCTGAAGCTTTCTTT.

The chain recombines TRBV27 with TRBJ1-2, with TRBD1 as a possible D gene (5 bases). V was pared by 6 bases and J by 1 base, with 15 bases between. Germline loops: CDR1 MNHEY, CDR2 SMNVEV (reference sequence). This CDR3 has 15 amino acids. Here the CDR3 DNA reads TGTGCCAGCAGCCCGTCGAGGGGCTATAACTATGGCTACACCTTC. Its protein product is CASSPSRGYNYGYTF.

J is TRBJ2-1 and V is TRBV5-6; 9 bases map to TRBD1. CDR3 size: 15 residues. V lost 0 bases and J lost 6; bases outside the gene matches: 4. Germline V gives CDR1 SGHDT, CDR2 YYEEEE. Written as DNA, the CDR3 is TGTGCCAGCAGCTTGGTGGGACAGGGAGGCAATGAGCAGTTCTTC. Its translation: CASSLVGQGGNEQFF.

J is TRBJ2-7 and V is TRBV2; possibly TRBD2 for D (6 bases). CDR1 and CDR2 from the germline V gene are SNHLY and FYNNEI. V lost 0 bases and J lost 5, with 11 bases in between. The CDR3 is made up of 14 amino acids. CDR3 sequence: CASSEAGRRNEQYF. CDR3 coding DNA: TGTGCCAGCAGTGAAGCAGGGAGGAGGAACGAGCAGTACTTC.

The chain has TRBV19 and TRBJ1-2, with a possible D match to TRBD1 (6 bases). The germline V gene has CDR1 LNHDA and CDR2 SQIVND (reference sequence). There are 14 residues in the CDR3. Trimming pared 3 bases from V and 4 bases from J, leaving 12 bases between. The CDR3 DNA sequence: TGTGCCAGTAGTATTCTGGGGACAAGCTATGGCTACACCTTC. Translation: CASSILGTSYGYTF.

This rearrangement joins TRBV6-1 to TRBJ2-1; D remains ambiguous. The CDR3 extends over 13 amino acids. V lost 8 bases, J lost 0 bases, and 8 bases lay in between. The V gene's germline CDR1 is MNHNS and CDR2 SASEGT. CDR3 nucleotides: TGTGCCAGCCGAGAATCCTCCTACAATGAGCAGTTCTTC. Translating it yields CASRESSYNEQFF.

This clone appeared a single time. The chain employs TRBV14 and TRBJ2-6, with D unclear. The length of the CDR3 is 16 residues. Trimming stripped 4 bases from V and 0 bases from J, with 10 bases between. The V gene's germline CDR1 is SGHDN and CDR2 FVKESK. The CDR3 is CASSPLAYSGANVLTF. The CDR3 bases are TGTGCCAGCAGCCCCCTGGCGTACTCTGGGGCCAACGTCCTGACTTTC. The complete variable domain, with remaining parts taken from reference TRBV14 and TRBJ2-6, reads EAGVTQFPSHSVIEKGQTVTLRCDPISGHDNLYWYRRVMGKEIKFLLHFVKESKQDESGMPNNRFLAERTGGTYSTLKVQPAELEDSGVYFCASSPLAYSGANVLTFGAGSRLTVL.